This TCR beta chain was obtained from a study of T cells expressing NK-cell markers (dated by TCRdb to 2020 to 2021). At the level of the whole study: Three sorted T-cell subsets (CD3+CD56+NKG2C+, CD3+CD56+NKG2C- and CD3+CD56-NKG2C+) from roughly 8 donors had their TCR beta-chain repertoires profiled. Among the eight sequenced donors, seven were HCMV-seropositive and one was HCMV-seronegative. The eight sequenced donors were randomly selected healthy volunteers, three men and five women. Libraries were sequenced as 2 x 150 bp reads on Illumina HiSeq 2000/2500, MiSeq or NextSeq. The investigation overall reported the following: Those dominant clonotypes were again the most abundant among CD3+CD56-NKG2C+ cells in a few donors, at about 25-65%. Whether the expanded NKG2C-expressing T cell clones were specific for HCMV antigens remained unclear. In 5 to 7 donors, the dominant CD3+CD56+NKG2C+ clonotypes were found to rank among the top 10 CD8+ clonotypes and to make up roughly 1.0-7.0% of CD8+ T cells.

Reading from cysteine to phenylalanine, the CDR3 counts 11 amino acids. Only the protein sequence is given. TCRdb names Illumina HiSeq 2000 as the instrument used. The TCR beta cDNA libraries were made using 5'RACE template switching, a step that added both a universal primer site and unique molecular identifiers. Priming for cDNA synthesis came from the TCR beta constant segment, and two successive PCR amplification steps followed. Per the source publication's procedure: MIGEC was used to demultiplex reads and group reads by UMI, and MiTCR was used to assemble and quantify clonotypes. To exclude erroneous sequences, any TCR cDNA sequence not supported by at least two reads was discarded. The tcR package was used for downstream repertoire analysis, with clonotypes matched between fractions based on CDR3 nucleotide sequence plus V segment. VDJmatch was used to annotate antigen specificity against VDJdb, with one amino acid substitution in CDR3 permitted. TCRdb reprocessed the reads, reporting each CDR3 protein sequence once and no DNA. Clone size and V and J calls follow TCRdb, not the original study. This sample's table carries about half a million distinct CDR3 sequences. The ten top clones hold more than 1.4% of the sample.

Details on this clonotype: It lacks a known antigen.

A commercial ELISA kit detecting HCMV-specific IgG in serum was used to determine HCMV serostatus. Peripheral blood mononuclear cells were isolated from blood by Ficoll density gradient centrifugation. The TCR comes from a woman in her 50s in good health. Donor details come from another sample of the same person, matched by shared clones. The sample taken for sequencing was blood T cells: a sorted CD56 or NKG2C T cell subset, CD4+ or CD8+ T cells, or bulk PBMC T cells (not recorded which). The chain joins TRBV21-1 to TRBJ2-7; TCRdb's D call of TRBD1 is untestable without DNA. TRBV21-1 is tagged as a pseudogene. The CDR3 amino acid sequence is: CARIQGYEQYF.